This entry lists 21 T cell receptor beta chains sequenced from one sample in a study of blood T cells in healthy people across ages. Combining a sample-barcoded 5' primer with a J-beta primer mix, a second PCR ran for about 6 to 11 cycles. Using its own MiXCR run on the 5' RACE reads, TCRdb lists one record per CDR3 protein. This table holds around 670,000 distinct CDR3 sequences, roughly 31% found once. Sequencing was performed on blood. All receptors derive from a woman older than 75 in good health.

The J gene is TRBJ2-1, the V gene TRBV9, with TRBD2 identical over 9 bases. V was pared by 4 bases and J by 7 bases, with 9 bases of the junction left unmatched. From germline, CDR1 is SGDLS and CDR2 YYNGEE. CDR3 length equals 15 residues. The CDR3 region is CASSPAGTSFNEQFF. Written as DNA, the CDR3 is TGTGCCAGCAGCCCCGCCGGGACTAGCTTTAATGAGCAGTTCTTC.

Remarks on this clonotype: This CDR3 fails to terminate in the conserved phenylalanine or tryptophan, so it likely reflects a read error. The DNA is left out, because the CDR3 cannot be placed on it with certainty; the CDR3 is given as TCRdb lists it. This chain links TRBV20-1 with TRBJ2-1; the table calls TRBD1, which could not be checked here. The length of the CDR3 is 15 amino acids, counting both ends. Germline V gene data show CDR1 as DFQATT and CDR2 as SNEGSKA (reference sequence). CDR3 region: CSARGTGGYGYTFGS.

This clonotype has at least ten counts. The J gene is TRBJ2-1, the V gene TRBV20-1; 9 positions match TRBD2. Germline values: CDR1 DFQATT, CDR2 SNEGSKA (reference sequence). The J segment lost 6 bases and the V segment lost 4 bases, leaving 7 bases of the junction unmatched. The CDR3 is 14 residues long. The CDR3 spells CSATGTSRVNEQFF. CDR3 bases: TGCAGTGCTACCGGGACTAGCCGTGTCAATGAGCAGTTCTTC.

The chain links TRBV5-1 to TRBJ2-5; 7 positions match TRBD1. With the DNA end fitting TRBJ2-7 better, the J assignment may be wrong. The germline CDR1 and CDR2 sequences are SGHRS and YFSETQ. The length of the CDR3 is 16 residues. The CDR3 DNA follows: TGCGCCAGCAGCTTGGGAGGAGGACAGGTTTCCTACGAGCAGTACTTC. Encoded protein: CASSLGGGQVSYEQYF.

The table lists this clonotype with a count of one. This sequence may be a read error, since a much larger clone differs from it by one base. The chain is built from TRBV20-1 and TRBJ2-1; D ambiguous. The germline gives CDR1 DFQATT, CDR2 SNEGSKA (reference sequence). The CDR3 totals 12 residues. The CDR3 coding sequence is TGCGGTGCTCACGCTAACTACAATGAGCAGTTCTTC. As protein: CGAHANYNEQFF.

Ten or more counts support this clonotype. The chain combines TRBV7-9 with TRBJ2-3; the D is unclear. Trimming left V 1 base short and J 3 bases short, with 8 bases between. The CDR3 totals 14 residues. Germline V gives CDR1 SEHNR, CDR2 FQNEAQ (reference sequence). The DNA of the CDR3 is TGTGCCAGCAGCTTAGAGGGTCTTACAGATACGCAGTATTTT. Translating gives CASSLEGLTDTQYF.

This clonotype was recorded at least ten times. The rearrangement joins TRBV7-3 to TRBJ2-5; 7 nucleotides align to TRBD1. J gave up 4 bases and V 0 bases, and 8 bases lay outside the gene matches. This CDR3 spans 16 amino acids. Germline V gene sequence: CDR1 SGHTA, CDR2 FQGTGA. CDR3 in DNA: TGTGCCAGCAGCTTAACTGCGACAGGGACGGCAGAGACCCAGTACTTC. Encoded protein: CASSLTATGTAETQYF.

The chain employs TRBV5-1 and TRBJ2-4, with 8 bases identical to TRBD1. The J call may be wrong; the DNA end is better matched by TRBJ2-5. The germline V gene encodes CDR1 SGHRS and CDR2 YFSETQ. The CDR3 covers 15 residues. CDR3 residues: CASSPRGQREETQYF. The CDR3 bases are TGCGCCAGCAGTCCCAGGGGGCAACGGGAAGAGACCCAGTACTTC.

Worth noting for this clonotype: One junction end does not reproduce the germline sequence, and a read error may be involved. The chain has TRBV18 and TRBJ2-5; a possible D gene is TRBD2 (5 bases). CDR3 length equals 14 residues. Germline V gene data show CDR1 as KGHSH and CDR2 as LQKENI. CDR3 bases: TGTGCCAGCTCGCCCGCCGGAGGCAGAGAGGCCCAGTACTTC. Translated, it gives CASSPAGGREAQYF.

As regards this clonotype: One base away lies a much larger clone, so this may be a sequencing read error. V gene TRBV7-9 combines with J gene TRBJ1-4, with TRBD1 matching over 8 bases. The CDR3 covers 15 residues. With 5 bases clipped from V and 4 bases from J, the junction kept 6 bases outside the gene matches. Per the germline V gene, CDR1 is SEHNR and CDR2 is FQNEAQ (reference sequence). The CDR3: CASSANGQGNEKLFF. The CDR3, as DNA: TGTGCCAGCAGCGCAAACGGACAGGGTAATGAAAAACTGTTTTTT. Full variable domain (rest looked up from reference TRBV7-9 and TRBJ1-4): DTGVSQNPRHKITKRGQNVTFRCDPISEHNRLYWYRQTLGQGPEFLTYFQNEAQLEKSRLLSDRFSAERPKGSFSTLEIQRTEQGDSAMYLCASSANGQGNEKLFFGSGTQLSVL.

This clonotype was detected ten times or more. This chain's CDR3 is CASSSQDRSDTEAFF. DNA for the CDR3: TGTGCCAGCAGCTCCCAGGACAGAAGTGACACTGAAGCTTTCTTT. V gene TRBV5-6 combines with J gene TRBJ1-1; D might be TRBD1 (6 bases). Germline CDR1 and CDR2: SGHDT and YYEEEE. The CDR3 length is 15 residues. V lost 3 bases to trimming and J lost 3 bases, with 15 bases between them.

The sample holds many counts of this clonotype. The V and J genes are TRBV7-3 and TRBJ2-6; TRBD1 might be the D (5 bases). The CDR3 totals 15 residues. V dropped 2 bases and J dropped 4 bases, with 9 bases sitting between them. Germline V gene sequence: CDR1 SGHTA, CDR2 FQGTGA. The CDR3 region has the DNA TGTGCCAGCAGCTTATCAGGGTACGGGGCCAACGTCCTGACTTTC. It is translated as CASSLSGYGANVLTF.

This clonotype was counted many times. The chain employs TRBV6-2 or TRBV6-3 and TRBJ2-3, with 8 nucleotides matching TRBD2. Unmatched junction bases numbered 4, after V lost 4 bases and J lost 1 base. Germline V CDR1 and CDR2: MNHEY, SVGEGT. The CDR3 has 15 residues. DNA for the CDR3: TGTGCCAGCAGTTCCCGGCGGGGGGGCACAGATACGCAGTATTTT. This gives the protein CASSSRRGGTDTQYF.

As concerns this clonotype: This sequence may be a read error, since a much larger clone differs from it by one base. The V and J genes are TRBV9 and TRBJ2-2; the D gene is possibly TRBD1 (5 bases). V lost 0 bases, J lost 3 bases, and 12 bases lay in between. Germline CDR1 SGDLS, CDR2 YYNGEE. The CDR3 runs 16 residues. CDR3 in DNA: TGTGCCAGCAGCGTAGGACAGTTCGCGGACACCGGGGAGCTGTTTTTT. It translates to CASSVGQFADTGELFF.

This clonotype occurred many times. This chain uses TRBV7-8 with TRBJ1-2; 7 bases line up with TRBD1. The CDR3 extends over 16 amino acids. The germline V gene encodes CDR1 SGHVS and CDR2 FQNEAQ. V was pared by 3 bases and J by 6 bases, with 13 bases of the junction left unmatched. CDR3 in DNA: TGTGCCAGCAGCTTTCGCCAGGGGGACGCGACTAATGGCTACACCTTC. Translating gives CASSFRQGDATNGYTF.

This clonotype occurred many times. The chain employs TRBV7-8 and TRBJ1-4; no firm D call. This CDR3 has 14 amino acids. The germline V gene has CDR1 SGHVS and CDR2 FQNEAQ. V shed 3 bases and J shed 7 bases, with 12 bases lying between them. The DNA of the CDR3 is TGTGCCAGCAGCTTCCTAGGGTTAGGTGAAAAACTGTTTTTT. This encodes CASSFLGLGEKLFF.

This clonotype was counted ten times or more. The rearrangement links TRBV7-3 to TRBJ2-1; TRBD2 agrees at 10 bases. Per the germline V gene, CDR1 is SGHTA and CDR2 is FQGTGA. This CDR3 spans 15 amino acids. The trim removed 5 bases at V and 6 bases at J, leaving 7 bases unmatched. In nucleotides, the CDR3 is TGTGCCAGCAGCGGAAGCGGGGGGGCCTTCAATGAGCAGTTCTTC. As protein: CASSGSGGAFNEQFF.

The V gene is TRBV15, the J gene TRBJ1-2; D ambiguous. CDR1 is LNHNV and CDR2 is YYDKDF in the germline V gene (reference sequence). The CDR3 has 17 amino acids. Deletions cut 1 base from V and 0 bases from J, with 15 bases between. CDR3 nucleotide sequence: TGTGCCACCAGCAGAGCTCGTGCACTTACGTCTAACTATGGCTACACCTTC. Amino acid sequence: CATSRARALTSNYGYTF.

Only a few counts were recorded for this clonotype. A much larger clone differs by one base, so this may be a read error. The chain combines TRBV27 with TRBJ2-5; TRBD2 aligns across 12 bases. The V and J ends lost 4 bases and 11 bases, in that order; junction bases with no gene match: 11. This CDR3 comprises 15 residues. CDR1 is MNHEY and CDR2 is SMNVEV in the germline V gene (reference sequence). CDR3 loop: CASSSSGGALGEQYF. For the CDR3, the DNA is TGTGCCAGCAGTTCTAGCGGGGGGGCCCTCGGTGAGCAGTACTTC.

This clonotype was seen at least ten times. The rearrangement uses TRBV7-2 and TRBJ2-7; the D gene is possibly TRBD2 (5 bases). V lost 2 bases to trimming and J lost 2 bases, with 13 bases between them. CDR1 and CDR2 from the germline V gene are SGHTA and FQGNSA. The CDR3 has 15 residues. The CDR3 coding sequence is TGTGCCAGCAGCTTACGGACTGGGGTAGCCTACGAGCAGTACTTC. Residues: CASSLRTGVAYEQYF.

As for this clonotype: A read error is possible here, since a much larger clone lies one base away. This sequence joins TRBV5-1 and TRBJ2-5; D assignment may be TRBD1 or TRBD2 (5 bases each). Matching the DNA end better, TRBJ2-7 makes the J call doubtful. Germline V gene sequence: CDR1 SGHRS, CDR2 YFSETQ. The CDR3 totals 12 residues. The DNA for the CDR3 is TGCGCCAGCAGCCCTGGGACCCACGAGCAGTACTTC. It translates to CASSPGTHEQYF.